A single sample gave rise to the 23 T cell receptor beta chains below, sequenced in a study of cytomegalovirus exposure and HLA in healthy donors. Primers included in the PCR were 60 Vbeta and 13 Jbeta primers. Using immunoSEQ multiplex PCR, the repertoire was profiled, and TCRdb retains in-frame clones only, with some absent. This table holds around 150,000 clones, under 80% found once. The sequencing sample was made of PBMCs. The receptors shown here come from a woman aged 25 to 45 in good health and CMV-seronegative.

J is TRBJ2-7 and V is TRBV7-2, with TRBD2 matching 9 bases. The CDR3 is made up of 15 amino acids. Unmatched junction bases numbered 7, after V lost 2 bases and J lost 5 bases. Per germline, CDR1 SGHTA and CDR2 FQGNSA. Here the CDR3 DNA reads TGTGCCAGCAGCTTACGGGCTAGCGGGGATGACGAGCAGTACTTC. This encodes CASSLRASGDDEQYF.

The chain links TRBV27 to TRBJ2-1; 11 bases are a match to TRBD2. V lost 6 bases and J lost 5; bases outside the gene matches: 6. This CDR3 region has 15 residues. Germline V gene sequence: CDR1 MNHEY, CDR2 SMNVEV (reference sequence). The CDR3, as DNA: TGTGCCAGCAGGGGCCGACTAGCGGGGAACAATGAGCAGTTCTTC. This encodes CASRGRLAGNNEQFF.

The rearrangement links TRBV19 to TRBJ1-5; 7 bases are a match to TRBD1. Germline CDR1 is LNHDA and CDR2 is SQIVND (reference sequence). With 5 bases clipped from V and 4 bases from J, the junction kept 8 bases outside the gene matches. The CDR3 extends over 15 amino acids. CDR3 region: CASSRLQGTNQPQHF. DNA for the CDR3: TGTGCCAGTAGTCGCCTACAGGGGACGAATCAGCCCCAGCATTTT.

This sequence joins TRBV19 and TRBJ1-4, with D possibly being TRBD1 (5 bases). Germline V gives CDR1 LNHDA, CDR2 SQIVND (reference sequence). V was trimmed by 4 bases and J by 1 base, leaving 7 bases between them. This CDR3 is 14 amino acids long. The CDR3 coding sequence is TGTGCCAGTAGTACAGGGATAACTAATGAAAAACTGTTTTTT. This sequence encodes CASSTGITNEKLFF.

The CDR3 is CASSTQGVKGTEAFF. CDR3 coding DNA: TGCGCCAGCAGCACGCAGGGGGTGAAGGGCACTGAAGCTTTCTTT. This chain uses TRBV5-1 with TRBJ1-1; 7 bases map to TRBD1. The V segment lost 4 bases and the J segment 4 bases; nucleotides outside the gene matches: 10. Germline V lookup: CDR1 SGHRS, CDR2 YFSETQ. CDR3 length: 15 amino acids.

CDR3 sequence: CASSPISRSAPGEKLFF. The CDR3 nucleotides are TGTGCCAGCAGTCCGATAAGCAGGTCTGCCCCGGGGGAAAAACTGTTTTTT. The chain carries TRBV28 and TRBJ1-4; D call uncertain. V was trimmed by 5 bases and J by 8 bases, leaving 24 bases between them. Germline V CDR1 and CDR2: MDHEN, SYDVKM. The CDR3 spans 17 residues.

The CDR3 DNA follows: TGTGCCAGCAGCGCAGACCCGGCCCGGGGCGAGCAGTACTTC. This sequence encodes CASSADPARGEQYF. This sequence joins TRBV6-1 and TRBJ2-7; D perhaps matches TRBD2 (5 bases). Germline V gene data show CDR1 as MNHNS and CDR2 as SASEGT. The V and J ends lost 6 bases and 6 bases respectively, with 18 bases between them. This CDR3 has 14 amino acids.

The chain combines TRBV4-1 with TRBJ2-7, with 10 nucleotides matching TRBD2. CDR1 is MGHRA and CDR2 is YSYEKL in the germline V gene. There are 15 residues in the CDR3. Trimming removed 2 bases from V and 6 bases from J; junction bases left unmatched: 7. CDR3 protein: CASSQPKRGGVEQYF. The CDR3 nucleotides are TGCGCCAGCAGCCAACCTAAGCGGGGGGGAGTCGAGCAGTACTTC.

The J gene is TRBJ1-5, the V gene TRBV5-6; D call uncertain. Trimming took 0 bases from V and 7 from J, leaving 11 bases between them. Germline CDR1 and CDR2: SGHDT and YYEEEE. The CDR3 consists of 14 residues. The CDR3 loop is CASSLGRSSQPQHF. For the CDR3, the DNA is TGTGCCAGCAGCTTGGGGAGGTCTAGCCAGCCCCAGCATTTT.

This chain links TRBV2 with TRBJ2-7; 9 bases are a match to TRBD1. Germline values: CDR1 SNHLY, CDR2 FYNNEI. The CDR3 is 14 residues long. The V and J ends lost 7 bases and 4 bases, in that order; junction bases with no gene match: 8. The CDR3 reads CASTMEQGAYEQYF. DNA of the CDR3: TGTGCCAGCACGATGGAACAGGGGGCTTACGAGCAGTACTTC.

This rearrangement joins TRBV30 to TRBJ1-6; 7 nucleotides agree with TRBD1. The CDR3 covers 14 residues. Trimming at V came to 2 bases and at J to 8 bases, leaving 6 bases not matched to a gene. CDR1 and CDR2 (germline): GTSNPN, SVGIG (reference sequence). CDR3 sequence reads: CAWSPQGIDSPLHF. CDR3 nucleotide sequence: TGTGCCTGGAGTCCACAGGGGATAGATTCACCCCTCCACTTT.

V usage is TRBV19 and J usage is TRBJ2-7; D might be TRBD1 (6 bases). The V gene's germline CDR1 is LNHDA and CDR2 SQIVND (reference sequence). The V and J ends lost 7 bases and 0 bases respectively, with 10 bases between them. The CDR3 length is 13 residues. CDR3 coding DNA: TGTGCCAGTATAAAGGACAGCTCCTACGAGCAGTACTTC. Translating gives CASIKDSSYEQYF.

This chain's CDR3 is CASTWGLYKGQPQHF. The CDR3, as DNA: TGTGCCAGTACCTGGGGGCTGTATAAGGGTCAGCCCCAGCATTTT. The chain carries TRBV2 and TRBJ1-5, with D tentatively TRBD1 (6 bases). CDR3 length: 15 amino acids. The V end was cut by 9 bases, the J end by 6 bases, with 21 bases between. Germline loops: CDR1 SNHLY, CDR2 FYNNEI.

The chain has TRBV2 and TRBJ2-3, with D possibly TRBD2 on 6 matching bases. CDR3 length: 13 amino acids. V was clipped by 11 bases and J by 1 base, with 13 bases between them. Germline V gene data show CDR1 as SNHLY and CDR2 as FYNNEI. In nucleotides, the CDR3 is TGTGCCGTGGGGGACTCCGGCACAGATACGCAGTATTTT. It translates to CAVGDSGTDTQYF.

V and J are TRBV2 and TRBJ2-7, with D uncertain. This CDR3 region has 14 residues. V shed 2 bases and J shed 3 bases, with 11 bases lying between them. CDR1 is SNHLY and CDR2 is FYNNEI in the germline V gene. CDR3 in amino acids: CASSEIQVVYEQYF. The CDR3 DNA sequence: TGTGCCAGCAGTGAAATTCAGGTCGTCTACGAGCAGTACTTC. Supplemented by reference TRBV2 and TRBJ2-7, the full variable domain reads EPEVTQTPSHQVTQMGQEVILRCVPISNHLYFYWYRQILGQKVEFLVSFYNNEISEKSEIFDDQFSVERPDGSNFTLKIRSTKLEDSAMYFCASSEIQVVYEQYFGPGTRLTVT.

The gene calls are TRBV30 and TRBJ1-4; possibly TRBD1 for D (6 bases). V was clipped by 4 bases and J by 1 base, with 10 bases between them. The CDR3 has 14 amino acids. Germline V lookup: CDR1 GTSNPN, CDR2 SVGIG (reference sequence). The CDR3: CAWIGGGTNEKLFF. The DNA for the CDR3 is TGTGCCTGGATAGGGGGGGGAACTAATGAAAAACTGTTTTTT.

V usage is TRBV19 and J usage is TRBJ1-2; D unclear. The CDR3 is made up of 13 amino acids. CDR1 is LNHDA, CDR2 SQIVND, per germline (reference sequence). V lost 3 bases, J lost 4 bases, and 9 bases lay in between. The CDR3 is CASSMAGIYGYTF. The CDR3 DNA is TGTGCCAGTAGTATGGCAGGCATCTATGGCTACACCTTC.

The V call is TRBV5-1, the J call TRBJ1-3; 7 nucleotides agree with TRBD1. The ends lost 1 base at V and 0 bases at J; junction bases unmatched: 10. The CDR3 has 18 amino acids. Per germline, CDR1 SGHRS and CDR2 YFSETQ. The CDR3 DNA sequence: TGCGCCAGCAGCTTGCGGCGACAGGGCAGATTCTCTGGAAACACCATATATTTT. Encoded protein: CASSLRRQGRFSGNTIYF. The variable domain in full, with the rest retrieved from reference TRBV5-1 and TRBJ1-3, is KAGVTQTPRYLIKTRGQQVTLSCSPISGHRSVSWYQQTPGQGLQFLFEYFSETQRNKGNFPGRFSGRQFSNSRSEMNVSTLELGDSALYLCASSLRRQGRFSGNTIYFGEGSWLTVV.

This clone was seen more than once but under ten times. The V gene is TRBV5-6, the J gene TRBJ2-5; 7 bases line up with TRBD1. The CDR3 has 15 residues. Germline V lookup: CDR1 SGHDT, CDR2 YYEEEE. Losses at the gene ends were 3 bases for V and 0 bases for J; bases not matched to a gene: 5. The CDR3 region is CASSSIGTDQETQYF. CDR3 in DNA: TGTGCCAGCAGCTCTATAGGGACAGACCAAGAGACCCAGTACTTC.

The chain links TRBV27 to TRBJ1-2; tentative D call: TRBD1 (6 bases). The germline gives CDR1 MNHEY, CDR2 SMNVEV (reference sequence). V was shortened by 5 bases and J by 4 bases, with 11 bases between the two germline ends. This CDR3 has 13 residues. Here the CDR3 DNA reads TGTGCCAGCAGTCGACAGGCGAGCTATGGCTACACCTTC. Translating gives CASSRQASYGYTF.

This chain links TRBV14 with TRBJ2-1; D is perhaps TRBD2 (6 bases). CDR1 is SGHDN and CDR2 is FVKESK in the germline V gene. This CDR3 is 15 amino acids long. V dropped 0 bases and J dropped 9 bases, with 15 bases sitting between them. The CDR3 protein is CASSQDRGWRGEQFF. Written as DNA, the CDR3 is TGTGCCAGCAGCCAAGATAGAGGGTGGAGGGGTGAGCAGTTCTTC. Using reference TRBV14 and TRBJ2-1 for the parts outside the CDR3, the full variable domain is EAGVTQFPSHSVIEKGQTVTLRCDPISGHDNLYWYRRVMGKEIKFLLHFVKESKQDESGMPNNRFLAERTGGTYSTLKVQPAELEDSGVYFCASSQDRGWRGEQFFGPGTRLTVL.

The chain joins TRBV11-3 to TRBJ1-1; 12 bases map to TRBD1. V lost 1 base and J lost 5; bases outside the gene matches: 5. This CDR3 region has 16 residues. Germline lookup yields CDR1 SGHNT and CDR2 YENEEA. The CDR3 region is CASSLGDRGPLTEAFF. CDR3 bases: TGTGCCAGCAGCTTAGGGGACAGGGGGCCCCTAACTGAAGCTTTCTTT.

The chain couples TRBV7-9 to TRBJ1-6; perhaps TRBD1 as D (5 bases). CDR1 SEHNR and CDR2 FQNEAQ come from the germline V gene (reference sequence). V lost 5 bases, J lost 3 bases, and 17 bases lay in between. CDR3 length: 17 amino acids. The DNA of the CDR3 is TGTGCCAGCAGCCAAGCGTATGGGGGGGTCTATAATTCACCCCTCCACTTT. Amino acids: CASSQAYGGVYNSPLHF.